This is a list of T cell receptor beta chains from one sample in a study of blood T cell repertoires in COVID-19. Clones were sequenced by immunoSEQ multiplex PCR, and TCRdb holds only the in-frame ones, with some missing. The data hold around 140,000 clones, with 80% to 85% observed a single time. Sequencing input: peripheral blood. The origin of the receptors is a man younger than 45 with COVID-19, enrolled during active disease. The CDR3 runs from the conserved cysteine through the conserved F or W. Each record gives: V gene, D gene, J gene, clone size, CDR3 protein, CDR3 DNA. The D gene is left open where the match is weak. Only part of the rows carry a size: once, few, many, or a class if the clone is expanded.

>TRBV30|-|TRBJ1-1|-
CAWLRRNTEAFF
TGTGCCTGGCTAAGGAGGAACACTGAAGCTTTCTTT
>TRBV27|-|TRBJ1-6|-
CASSLAGQYNSPLHF
TGTGCCAGCAGTTTGGCAGGCCAATATAATTCACCCCTCCACTTT
>TRBV5-4|TRBD1|TRBJ1-2|-
CASSLVGRGVHGYTF
TGTGCCAGCAGCTTGGTTGGCAGGGGGGTACATGGCTACACCTTC
>TRBV7-3|-|TRBJ2-5|once
CASSLGSQETQYF
TGTGCCAGCAGCTTAGGCAGCCAAGAGACCCAGTACTTC
>TRBV7-8|-|TRBJ2-2|-
CASSPQGTGELFF
TGTGCCAGCAGCCCGCAGGGGACCGGGGAGCTGTTTTTT
>TRBV3-1/TRBV3-2|TRBD1|TRBJ2-7|-
CASRDRTSYEQYF
TGTGCCAGCAGGGACAGGACCTCCTACGAGCAGTACTTC
>TRBV6-4|-|TRBJ2-1|-
CASSDSRGGGNEQFF
TGTGCCAGCAGTGACTCGAGAGGGGGGGGCAATGAGCAGTTCTTC
>TRBV6-5|-|TRBJ2-3|-
CASREDHTDTQYF
TGTGCCAGCAGGGAGGATCACACAGATACGCAGTATTTT
>TRBV6-2/TRBV6-3|TRBD2|TRBJ2-7|-
CASSFGGLAGAYSYEQYF
TGTGCCAGCAGTTTTGGGGGTCTAGCGGGAGCATACTCCTACGAGCAGTACTTC
>TRBV29-1|-|TRBJ2-7|-
CSVEDRGSHEQYF
TGCAGCGTTGAAGACAGGGGAAGCCACGAGCAGTACTTC
>TRBV7-2|-|TRBJ2-2|-
CASSLGGAGELFF
TGTGCCAGCAGCTTAGGAGGCGCCGGGGAGCTGTTTTTT
>TRBV5-4|TRBD2|TRBJ2-3|-
CASSLGTSVGTDTQYF
TGTGCCAGCAGCCTGGGGACTAGCGTCGGCACAGATACGCAGTATTTT
>TRBV19|-|TRBJ2-1|-
CASSMFLSVNEQFF
TGTGCCAGTAGTATGTTTCTCAGCGTCAATGAGCAGTTCTTC
>TRBV7-9|TRBD1|TRBJ1-5|-
CASSRSDRQGNQPQHF
TGTGCCAGCAGCCGCTCGGATCGACAGGGGAATCAGCCCCAGCATTTT
>TRBV24-1|-|TRBJ1-1|few
CATSDLGSTEAFF
TGTGCCACCAGTGATTTAGGGAGTACTGAAGCTTTCTTT
>TRBV5-4|-|TRBJ2-7|-
CASSSDRAQRSYEQYF
TGTGCCAGCAGTTCCGATCGAGCGCAGCGTTCCTACGAGCAGTACTTC
>TRBV27|TRBD1|TRBJ2-5|-
CASRQLRDRGGETQYF
TGTGCCAGCAGACAACTCCGGGACAGGGGCGGAGAGACCCAGTACTTC
>TRBV9|-|TRBJ1-5|-
CASSVGQGSNQPQHF
TGTGCCAGCAGCGTAGGCCAGGGTAGCAATCAGCCCCAGCATTTT
>TRBV5-1|-|TRBJ1-1|-
CASSLNLLNTEAFF
TGCGCCAGCAGCTTGAATCTTCTTAACACTGAAGCTTTCTTT
>TRBV2|TRBD1|TRBJ1-4|-
CASSVNGQATNEKLFF
TGTGCCAGCAGCGTAAACGGACAGGCAACTAATGAAAAACTGTTTTTT
>TRBV6-5|-|TRBJ2-2|few
CASSFETGVTGELFF
TGTGCCAGCAGCTTCGAAACGGGAGTGACCGGGGAGCTGTTTTTT
>TRBV7-9|-|TRBJ2-7|few
CASSPSGNYEQYF
TGTGCCAGCAGCCCCTCAGGGAACTACGAGCAGTACTTC
>TRBV27|TRBD1|TRBJ1-2|once
CASSTGTASYGYTF
TGTGCCAGCAGTACCGGGACAGCGAGCTATGGCTACACCTTC
>TRBV6-5|-|TRBJ2-4|-
CASRINREKNIQYF
TGTGCCAGCAGAATTAACAGGGAGAAAAACATTCAGTACTTC
>TRBV7-2|-|TRBJ1-1|-
CASSPAWIGGTEAFF
TGTGCCAGCAGCCCCGCCTGGATAGGGGGCACTGAAGCTTTCTTT
>TRBV11-2|TRBD2|TRBJ2-6|-
CASSPRLAGRSGANVLTF
TGTGCCAGCAGCCCAAGACTAGCGGGACGCTCTGGGGCCAACGTCCTGACTTTC
>TRBV29-1|-|TRBJ2-7|-
CSVEARRFLTVSEQYF
TGCAGCGTTGAAGCGCGGAGGTTCCTTACGGTGAGCGAGCAGTACTTC
>TRBV28|TRBD1|TRBJ2-4|-
CASSLQRDRGIQYF
TGTGCCAGCAGTTTGCAAAGGGACAGGGGGATTCAGTACTTC
>TRBV29-1|TRBD2|TRBJ2-7|-
CSASRGSGRADEQYF
TGCAGCGCCTCTCGGGGTAGCGGGAGGGCCGACGAGCAGTACTTC
>TRBV14|-|TRBJ1-5|-
CASSRSGNQPQHF
TGTGCCAGCTCCCGCTCGGGCAATCAGCCCCAGCATTTT
>TRBV24-1|TRBD2|TRBJ2-1|once
CATSDELLAMKQFF
TGTGCCACCAGTGACGAATTACTAGCGATGAAGCAGTTCTTC
>TRBV30|TRBD2|TRBJ2-5|once
CAWSLASGSRGETQYF
TGTGCCTGGAGTCTGGCTAGCGGGAGTCGAGGGGAGACCCAGTACTTC
>TRBV6-5|-|TRBJ2-7|-
CASAGSSYEQYF
TGTGCCAGCGCGGGTTCCTCCTACGAGCAGTACTTC
>TRBV2|-|TRBJ1-4|-
CASSEALGLSEKLFF
TGTGCCAGCAGTGAAGCGCTGGGGCTTAGTGAAAAACTGTTTTTT
>TRBV2|-|TRBJ2-4|-
CASSDGGRAKNIQYF
TGTGCCAGCAGTGATGGGGGGAGGGCCAAAAACATTCAGTACTTC
>TRBV6-5|TRBD2|TRBJ2-1|-
CASSYEAGRGNEQFF
TGTGCCAGCAGTTACGAAGCGGGAAGGGGCAATGAGCAGTTCTTC
>TRBV4-1|-|TRBJ1-5|-
CASSQERGQHNQPQHF
TGCGCCAGCAGCCAAGAACGTGGACAGCACAATCAGCCCCAGCATTTT
>TRBV11-3|-|TRBJ1-1|-
CASSLSGGNTEAFF
TGTGCCAGCAGCTTATCCGGGGGGAACACTGAAGCTTTCTTT
>TRBV19|-|TRBJ2-7|-
CASSVGDFSYEQYF
TGTGCCAGTAGTGTTGGGGACTTCTCCTACGAGCAGTACTTC
>TRBV5-1|TRBD2|TRBJ2-3|-
CASSLGLAGTTDTQYF
TGCGCCAGCAGCTTGGGACTAGCGGGGACCACAGATACGCAGTATTTT
>TRBV3-1/TRBV3-2|TRBD2|TRBJ2-1|-
CASSRSGRQEGEQFF
TGTGCCAGCAGCCGTAGCGGGAGGCAGGAGGGTGAGCAGTTCTTC
>TRBV9|-|TRBJ2-2|-
CASSLRQNTGELFF
TGTGCCAGCAGCCTCCGACAGAACACCGGGGAGCTGTTTTTT
>TRBV4-1|-|TRBJ2-4|-
CASSPRAGVLAKNIQYF
TGCGCCAGCAGCCCCAGGGCAGGGGTGTTAGCCAAAAACATTCAGTACTTC
>TRBV24-1|TRBD2|TRBJ2-7|-
CATGGDGPYEQYF
TGTGCCACCGGGGGGGACGGACCCTACGAGCAGTACTTC
>TRBV29-1|-|TRBJ1-1|few
CSVNRPRGERTEAFF
TGCAGCGTCAATAGGCCCCGCGGGGAACGTACTGAAGCTTTCTTT
>TRBV5-1|TRBD1|TRBJ2-1|-
CASSGTGADNEQFF
TGCGCCAGCAGCGGGACAGGGGCGGACAATGAGCAGTTCTTC
>TRBV24-1|TRBD2|TRBJ2-4|-
CATSDSGTAKNIQYF
TGTGCCACCAGTGATAGCGGGACGGCCAAAAACATTCAGTACTTC
>TRBV7-9|TRBD2|TRBJ2-3|-
CASSLFVAGGGTDTQYF
TGTGCCAGCAGCTTGTTCGTAGCGGGAGGTGGCACAGATACGCAGTATTTT
>TRBV6-5|-|TRBJ1-4|-
CASSFSHREKLFF
TGTGCCAGCAGTTTCTCTCACCGGGAAAAACTGTTTTTT
>TRBV5-6|TRBD1|TRBJ1-6|-
CASSLLTSGTGFSPLHF
TGTGCCAGCAGCCTGTTGACCTCCGGGACAGGATTTTCACCCCTCCACTTT
>TRBV6-4|-|TRBJ1-5|once
CASRGDQPQHF
TGTGCCAGCAGGGGCGATCAGCCCCAGCATTTT
>TRBV9|TRBD1|TRBJ2-1|few
CASSVEGQGGNEQFF
TGTGCCAGCAGCGTTGAGGGACAGGGGGGCAATGAGCAGTTCTTC
>TRBV5-1|TRBD1|TRBJ2-3|-
CASRPPTSDRGFGAGSTDTQYF
TGCGCCAGCAGACCCCCAACTTCGGACAGGGGTTTTGGGGCGGGGAGCACAGATACGCAGTATTTT
>TRBV5-1|-|TRBJ2-7|-
CASSFRQGGGEQYF
TGCGCCAGCAGTTTTAGACAGGGAGGTGGCGAGCAGTACTTC
>TRBV3-1/TRBV3-2|TRBD1|TRBJ1-6|-
CASSQGTENSPLHF
TGTGCCAGCAGCCAGGGGACAGAAAATTCACCCCTCCACTTT
>TRBV19|-|TRBJ1-1|-
CASSRQEGRGSEAFF
TGTGCCAGTAGTCGCCAAGAAGGTAGGGGATCTGAAGCTTTCTTT